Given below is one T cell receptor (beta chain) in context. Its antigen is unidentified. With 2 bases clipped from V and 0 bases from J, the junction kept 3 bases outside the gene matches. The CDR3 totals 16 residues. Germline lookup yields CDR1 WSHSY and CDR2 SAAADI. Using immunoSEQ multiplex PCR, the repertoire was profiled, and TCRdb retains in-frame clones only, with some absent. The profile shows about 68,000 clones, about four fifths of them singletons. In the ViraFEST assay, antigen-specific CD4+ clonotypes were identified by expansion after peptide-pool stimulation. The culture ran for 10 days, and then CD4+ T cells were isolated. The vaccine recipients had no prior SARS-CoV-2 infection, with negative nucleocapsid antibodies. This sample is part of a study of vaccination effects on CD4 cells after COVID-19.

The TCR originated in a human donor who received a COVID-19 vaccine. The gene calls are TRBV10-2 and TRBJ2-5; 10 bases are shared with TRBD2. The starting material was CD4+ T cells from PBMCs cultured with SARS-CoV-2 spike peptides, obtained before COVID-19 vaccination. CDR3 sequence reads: CASSEGGLANQETQYF. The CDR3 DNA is TGCGCCAGCAGTGAGGGGGGACTAGCGAACCAAGAGACCCAGTACTTC.